The entry below gives a single T cell receptor beta chain sequence along with its context. The sample belongs to a study of control samples from healthy donors and cancer patients. Sequencing was performed with immunoSEQ multiplex PCR; in TCRdb, only in-frame clones are kept and a portion is missing. The sample has about 180,000 clones; almost 90% are singletons. This sequence originates from a woman aged 50 to 60 in good health. The sequenced material came from blood.

Written as DNA, the CDR3 is TGCGCCAGCAGCTTGCAGGAACTGGATGGCTACACCTTC. It is translated as CASSLQELDGYTF. The genes are TRBV5-1 and TRBJ1-2; D uncertain. V was pared by 1 base and J by 6 bases, with 10 bases between. Germline-derived CDR1 and CDR2 are SGHRS and YFSETQ. The CDR3 length is 13 residues.